The TCR beta chain under discussion was sequenced for a study of OX40 agonist ivuxolimab in advanced cancers. The ends were cut back, 0 bases at V and 6 bases at J, with 13 bases in the middle. The CDR3 runs to 15 residues. Looked up from germline, CDR1 is SGDLS and CDR2 is YYNGEE. Clones were read by immunoSEQ multiplex PCR, and TCRdb kept only the in-frame ones, dropping some. The repertoire has 30,000 to 40,000 clones, roughly nine tenths of them found once; the top ten carry 35% to 40%. This clonotype originated in an adult with an advanced solid tumor such as melanoma, head and neck, liver or kidney cancer. Specimen: CD4+ or CD8+ T cells sorted from blood, collected in a trial of the OX40 agonist ivuxolimab. The rearrangement joins TRBV9 to TRBJ1-5, with D possibly matching TRBD1 (6 bases). CDR3 sequence: CASSVAGGAGQPQHF. The DNA for the CDR3 is TGTGCCAGCAGCGTAGCGGGGGGGGCAGGTCAGCCCCAGCATTTT.